This TCR beta chain came from a study of control samples from healthy donors and cancer patients. The CDR3 runs 15 residues. CDR1 is SQVTM and CDR2 is ANQGSEA in the germline V gene. Deletions cut 3 bases from V and 2 bases from J, with 17 bases between. The assay was immunoSEQ multiplex PCR, and TCRdb's table has in-frame clones only and misses some. Here the sample spans about 120,000 clones, approximately 90% being singletons. The V and J genes are TRBV29-1 and TRBJ2-7; D may match TRBD1 or TRBD2 (5 bases each). The TCR originated in a woman aged 18-30 years in good health. The sequenced material came from blood. The CDR3 coding sequence is TGCAGCGTTGATGCGGGTGGCAGGGCACCCTACGAGCAGTACTTC. This codes for CSVDAGGRAPYEQYF.